The 15 T cell receptor beta chains below were found in one sample sequenced in a study of blood T cell repertoires in COVID-19. TCRdb's table, derived via immunoSEQ multiplex PCR, lists solely in-frame clones and lacks some. The repertoire has some 100,000 clones, about nine tenths of them found once; the top ten carry 7.7%. The sample taken for sequencing was peripheral blood. These TCRs come from a human donor in a cohort sampled during active COVID-19.

This chain connects TRBV19 to TRBJ2-1, with 9 bases lining up with TRBD2. Germline CDR1 reads LNHDA; CDR2 reads SQIVND (reference sequence). After removal of 7 bases from V and 6 bases from J, the junction contained 13 bases not matched to a gene. The CDR3 length is 16 residues. As DNA, the CDR3 is TGTGCCAGTAACCCAGGTGCGGGAGGGCCGGTCAATGAGCAGTTCTTC. Protein product: CASNPGAGGPVNEQFF. Variable domain in full (rest from reference TRBV19 and TRBJ2-1): DGGITQSPKYLFRKEGQNVTLSCEQNLNHDAMYWYRQDPGQGLRLIYYSQIVNDFQKGDIAEGYSVSREKKESFPLTVTSAQKNPTAFYLCASNPGAGGPVNEQFFGPGTRLTVL.

The chain links TRBV24-1 to TRBJ2-5; D perhaps matches TRBD2 (7 bases). Trimming stripped 3 bases from V and 5 bases from J, with 18 bases between. The CDR3 extends over 16 amino acids. Per germline, CDR1 KGHDR and CDR2 SFDVKD. CDR3 amino acids: CATSDPGRGGEETQYF. CDR3 coding DNA: TGTGCCACCAGTGATCCTGGGAGGGGGGGAGAGGAGACCCAGTACTTC.

This chain uses TRBV11-2 with TRBJ2-2; D is uncertain. CDR3 length equals 13 residues. Germline V gene data show CDR1 as SGHAT and CDR2 as FQNNGV. V gave up 3 bases and J gave up 2 bases, with 4 bases separating them. The CDR3 sequence: CASSLTNTGELFF. As DNA, the CDR3 is TGTGCCAGCAGCTTGACTAACACCGGGGAGCTGTTTTTT.

The V call is TRBV11-3, the J call TRBJ2-3, with 7 bases identical to TRBD1. Germline values: CDR1 SGHNT, CDR2 YENEEA. This CDR3 has 16 amino acids. V lost 2 bases and J lost 3; bases outside the gene matches: 8. In nucleotides, the CDR3 is TGTGCCAGCAGCTTATCATCACAGGGGTTAACAGATACGCAGTATTTT. Translating gives CASSLSSQGLTDTQYF.

The chain has TRBV5-1 and TRBJ2-7; 9 bases align to TRBD2. V trimming: 1 base; J trimming: 2 bases; junction bases outside the gene matches: 10. This CDR3 is built from 17 residues. Germline V CDR1 and CDR2: SGHRS, YFSETQ. The DNA for the CDR3 is TGCGCCAGCAGCTTGTTTCCTACTAGCGGGTTGACCTACGAGCAGTACTTC. It encodes CASSLFPTSGLTYEQYF.

This clone has just one count. The chain employs TRBV4-1 and TRBJ1-1; tentatively, D is TRBD1 (5 bases). CDR3 size: 15 residues. The germline gives CDR1 MGHRA, CDR2 YSYEKL. The V end was cut by 2 bases, the J end by 1 base, with 11 bases between. CDR3 sequence: CASSQQERGNTEAFF. The CDR3 DNA sequence: TGCGCCAGCAGCCAACAAGAAAGGGGGAACACTGAAGCTTTCTTT.

The rearrangement uses TRBV19 and TRBJ1-3, with D possibly TRBD1 on 6 matching bases. Germline V CDR1 and CDR2: LNHDA, SQIVND (reference sequence). V was shortened by 7 bases and J by 0 bases, with 16 bases between the two germline ends. The CDR3 consists of 16 residues. This chain's CDR3 is CASTPTGAISGNTIYF. The CDR3 DNA reads TGTGCCAGTACCCCGACAGGCGCCATCTCTGGAAACACCATATATTTT. The full variable domain, its missing parts supplied by reference TRBV19 and TRBJ1-3, is DGGITQSPKYLFRKEGQNVTLSCEQNLNHDAMYWYRQDPGQGLRLIYYSQIVNDFQKGDIAEGYSVSREKKESFPLTVTSAQKNPTAFYLCASTPTGAISGNTIYFGEGSWLTVV.

The genes are TRBV19 and TRBJ2-7, with D possibly being TRBD1 (6 bases). The V end was cut by 0 bases, the J end by 4 bases, with 10 bases between. CDR1 and CDR2 from the germline V gene are LNHDA and SQIVND (reference sequence). The CDR3 is 14 amino acids. Here the CDR3 reads CASSIDRGSYEQYF. DNA of the CDR3: TGTGCCAGTAGTATAGACAGGGGCAGTTACGAGCAGTACTTC.

This sequence joins TRBV5-1 and TRBJ1-1, with 8 bases aligning to TRBD1. This CDR3 spans 15 amino acids. After removal of 4 bases from V and 1 base from J, the junction contained 6 bases not matched to a gene. The germline gives CDR1 SGHRS, CDR2 YFSETQ. CDR3 in DNA: TGCGCCAGCAGCCCCCGACAGGGGCCGAACACTGAAGCTTTCTTT. Translating it yields CASSPRQGPNTEAFF.

The chain links TRBV29-1 to TRBJ1-1; tentatively, D is TRBD1 (5 bases). Germline V gene sequence: CDR1 SQVTM, CDR2 ANQGSEA. The CDR3 is 13 residues long. The V gene lost 0 bases and the J gene lost 3 bases, with 8 bases spanning the gap. The CDR3 here is CSVEEGRDTEAFF. CDR3 nucleotides: TGCAGCGTTGAAGAGGGCAGGGACACTGAAGCTTTCTTT.

The chain employs TRBV11-2 and TRBJ2-1, with TRBD2 identical over 8 bases. Germline CDR1 and CDR2: SGHAT and FQNNGV. This CDR3 is 15 amino acids long. The junction had 7 bases not matched to a gene; V was cut back by 6 bases and J by 3 bases. CDR3 nucleotide sequence: TGTGCCAGCAGTATCCCCGGGACTAGCTACAATGAGCAGTTCTTC. Translated, it gives CASSIPGTSYNEQFF.

The chain joins TRBV11-2 to TRBJ2-7; TRBD2 is a possible D gene (6 bases). The ends were cut back, 6 bases at V and 4 bases at J, with 19 bases in the middle. CDR1 is SGHAT and CDR2 is FQNNGV in the germline V gene. The CDR3 totals 15 residues. CDR3 coding DNA: TGTGCCAGCAGTCCGAGGCGGGGACGCTGGTACGAGCAGTACTTC. It translates to CASSPRRGRWYEQYF.

The chain is built from TRBV5-1 and TRBJ2-7; TRBD1 matches at 11 bases. CDR3 length: 15 residues. The V gene end was trimmed by 2 bases and the J gene end by 4 bases; junction bases not matched to a gene: 5. Germline V gives CDR1 SGHRS, CDR2 YFSETQ. CDR3 in DNA: TGCGCCAGCAGCTTACCCGGGACAGGGGGGTACGAGCAGTACTTC. It specifies CASSLPGTGGYEQYF.

This clone was counted once. The chain is built from TRBV7-9 and TRBJ2-2; TRBD2 matches at 7 bases. The CDR3 has 13 amino acids. The J segment lost 6 bases and the V segment lost 3 bases, leaving 1 base of the junction unmatched. The V gene's germline CDR1 is SEHNR and CDR2 FQNEAQ (reference sequence). The chain's CDR3 is CASSLTSSGELFF. In DNA, the CDR3 is TGTGCCAGCAGCTTGACTAGCTCCGGGGAGCTGTTTTTT.

The V call is TRBV30, the J call TRBJ1-4; D may be TRBD1 (5 bases). Trimming cost V 3 bases and J 5 bases, with 10 bases left between them. The CDR3 length is 13 residues. From germline, CDR1 is GTSNPN and CDR2 SVGIG (reference sequence). The CDR3 coding sequence is TGTGCCTGGAGGGGGACTGCGAATGAAAAACTGTTTTTT. This encodes CAWRGTANEKLFF.